This T cell receptor (beta chain) stems from a study of T cell repertoires in cytomegalovirus infection. Overall study: An indication of both CMV infection and matching HLA type came from public TCR beta signatures. Study-level results: Based on cumulative public TCR beta family frequency, carriers of CMV plus the relevant HLA were identified.

Worth noting for this clonotype: What it recognizes is unknown.

TCRdb independently ran MiXCR on the reads; one entry per CDR3 protein. The table records approximately 910,000 distinct CDR3 sequences, approximately 30% of them present only once. The sequencing here drew on cultured CD8+ T cells from PBMCs, taken from culture after CMV antigen stimulation. This receptor was identified in a human donor in good health (CMV status not recorded). Some clones in this sample may be carry-over from other donors' samples.

CDR3 bases: TGTGCCAGCAGTTTAACGCCAGGATATTCACCCCTCCACTTT. Translated: CASSLTPGYSPLHF. This chain connects TRBV27 to TRBJ1-6; the D is unclear. V gave up 2 bases and J gave up 8 bases, with 10 bases separating them. The germline gives CDR1 MNHEY, CDR2 SMNVEV (reference sequence). The CDR3 covers 14 residues.